A single sample gave rise to the 29 T cell receptor beta chains below, sequenced in a study of T cell responses to AZD1222 COVID-19 vaccine. Generated by immunoSEQ multiplex PCR, the TCRdb table keeps only in-frame clones and is missing some. The table lists tens of thousands of clones, about nine tenths of them singletons. The material sequenced was peripheral blood, taken 28 days after the second AZD1222 dose. Receptors originate from an adult who received the AZD1222 COVID-19 vaccine.

The V call is TRBV7-9, the J call TRBJ2-3; TRBD1 aligns across 8 bases. Germline V gene lookup returns CDR1 SEHNR and CDR2 FQNEAQ (reference sequence). Trimming cost V 5 bases and J 0 bases; bases outside gene matches: 4. CDR3 length: 15 residues. The CDR3 spells CASSLGQGSTDTQYF. DNA for the CDR3: TGTGCCAGCAGCCTAGGACAGGGTAGCACAGATACGCAGTATTTT.

The rearrangement joins TRBV5-1 to TRBJ2-7, with D perhaps being TRBD1 or TRBD2 (7 bases each). The CDR3 has 18 amino acids. CDR1 is SGHRS and CDR2 is YFSETQ in the germline V gene. V lost 5 bases and J 2 bases, leaving 26 bases between the germline ends. The CDR3 region is CASSKGASASGFPYEQYF. The CDR3 DNA reads TGCGCCAGCAGTAAGGGGGCGTCGGCTAGCGGCTTCCCCTACGAGCAGTACTTC. Complete variable domain (other parts from reference TRBV5-1 and TRBJ2-7): KAGVTQTPRYLIKTRGQQVTLSCSPISGHRSVSWYQQTPGQGLQFLFEYFSETQRNKGNFPGRFSGRQFSNSRSEMNVSTLELGDSALYLCASSKGASASGFPYEQYFGPGTRLTVT.

The chain combines TRBV7-9 with TRBJ2-7; no reliable D call. This CDR3 is built from 13 residues. Trimming shortened V by 1 base and J by 5 bases, and 9 bases separated the two germline ends. Germline CDR1 reads SEHNR; CDR2 reads FQNEAQ (reference sequence). The CDR3: CASSLVNTDEQYF. The DNA for the CDR3 is TGTGCCAGCAGCTTAGTTAACACCGACGAGCAGTACTTC. Looking up the rest from reference TRBV7-9 and TRBJ2-7 gives the full variable domain: DTGVSQNPRHKITKRGQNVTFRCDPISEHNRLYWYRQTLGQGPEFLTYFQNEAQLEKSRLLSDRFSAERPKGSFSTLEIQRTEQGDSAMYLCASSLVNTDEQYFGPGTRLTVT.

V gene TRBV24-1 combines with J gene TRBJ1-1, with D unresolved. CDR3 length equals 13 residues. V lost 4 bases to trimming and J lost 8 bases, with 13 bases between them. In germline, CDR1 is KGHDR, CDR2 SFDVKD. The CDR3 region is CATSDGPSTEAFF. CDR3 nucleotides: TGTGCCACCAGTGACGGCCCGTCCACAGAAGCTTTCTTT.

This clone appeared once. This rearrangement joins TRBV4-3 to TRBJ2-5, with 10 nucleotides matching TRBD1. The V gene's germline CDR1 is LGHNA and CDR2 YSLEER. This CDR3 is 15 amino acids long. Trimming removed 2 bases from V and 3 bases from J; junction bases left unmatched: 3. CDR3 amino acids: CASSQPGTGEETQYF. CDR3 nucleotides: TGCGCCAGCAGCCAACCCGGGACAGGGGAAGAGACCCAGTACTTC.

As concerns this clone: Other DNA sequences of this sample code for an identical CDR3. The V gene is TRBV5-1, the J gene TRBJ1-1; D is ambiguous. Germline CDR1 SGHRS, CDR2 YFSETQ. Trimming pared 0 bases from V and 2 bases from J, leaving 5 bases between. The CDR3 has 13 amino acids. The CDR3, as DNA: TGCGCCAGCAGCTTGGGTGGAAACACTGAAGCTTTCTTT. Translation gives CASSLGGNTEAFF.

The rearrangement uses TRBV5-1 and TRBJ1-1; 9 bases match TRBD1. The J segment lost 5 bases and the V segment lost 4 bases, leaving 9 bases of the junction unmatched. Germline CDR1 SGHRS, CDR2 YFSETQ. This CDR3 has 15 amino acids. Here the CDR3 reads CASSVDRGGGTEAFF. The CDR3 DNA follows: TGCGCCAGCAGCGTGGACAGGGGAGGAGGGACTGAAGCTTTCTTT. The full variable domain, rest sourced from reference TRBV5-1 and TRBJ1-1, is KAGVTQTPRYLIKTRGQQVTLSCSPISGHRSVSWYQQTPGQGLQFLFEYFSETQRNKGNFPGRFSGRQFSNSRSEMNVSTLELGDSALYLCASSVDRGGGTEAFFGQGTRLTVV.

The chain combines TRBV18 with TRBJ1-4, with D maybe TRBD1 (5 bases). The V gene's germline CDR1 is KGHSH and CDR2 LQKENI. Trimming left V 3 bases short and J 0 bases short, with 8 bases between. The CDR3 spans 15 residues. CDR3 loop: CASSPSTATNEKLFF. The CDR3 DNA sequence: TGTGCCAGCTCACCCTCGACAGCAACTAATGAAAAACTGTTTTTT.

J is TRBJ1-2 and V is TRBV30; no clear D gene. Trimming left V 3 bases short and J 2 bases short, with 10 bases between. Per germline, CDR1 GTSNPN and CDR2 SVGIG (reference sequence). CDR3 length equals 13 residues. Here the CDR3 DNA reads TGTGCCTGGAGCGGAGGAATCAACTATGGCTACACCTTC. Amino acid sequence: CAWSGGINYGYTF.

The chain has TRBV4-1 and TRBJ1-5; 7 nucleotides match TRBD1. The CDR3 is 17 amino acids. With 0 bases clipped from V and 5 bases from J, the junction kept 10 bases outside the gene matches. Germline CDR1 and CDR2: MGHRA and YSYEKL. In DNA, the CDR3 is TGCGCCAGCAGCCAAGATCCGGGCAGGGGGGTCGATCAGCCCCAGCATTTT. Translating it yields CASSQDPGRGVDQPQHF.

The chain couples TRBV7-9 to TRBJ2-3; the match to TRBD2 covers 9 bases. Germline values: CDR1 SEHNR, CDR2 FQNEAQ (reference sequence). With 0 bases clipped from V and 7 bases from J, the junction kept 17 bases outside the gene matches. The CDR3 runs 19 residues. The CDR3 loop reads CASSLALRTSEKSTHTQYF. CDR3 DNA sequence: TGTGCCAGCAGCTTAGCCTTACGGACTAGCGAGAAGTCAACCCATACGCAGTATTTT.

The V and J genes are TRBV11-2 and TRBJ2-7, with D unresolved. The V gene's germline CDR1 is SGHAT and CDR2 FQNNGV. The V and J ends lost 5 bases and 1 base respectively, with 15 bases between them. The CDR3 extends over 15 amino acids. The CDR3 here is CASSPHQRRSYEQYF. Here the CDR3 DNA reads TGTGCCAGCAGCCCGCACCAGCGACGTTCCTACGAGCAGTACTTC.

The gene calls are TRBV29-1 and TRBJ2-3; 11 nucleotides line up with TRBD1. After removal of 7 bases from V and 5 bases from J, the junction contained 5 bases not matched to a gene. The CDR3 has 13 amino acids. The germline V gene encodes CDR1 SQVTM and CDR2 ANQGSEA. The CDR3 nucleotides are TGCAGCGCTAGGACAGGGGGCAAAGATACGCAGTATTTT. It is translated as CSARTGGKDTQYF.

The rearrangement joins TRBV5-8 to TRBJ2-2; D is perhaps TRBD2 (6 bases). The CDR3 runs 15 residues. The ends were cut back, 0 bases at V and 3 bases at J, with 9 bases in the middle. CDR1 and CDR2 (germline): SGHTS, YDEGEE. The CDR3 loop is CASSLVGEDTGELFF. The CDR3 DNA is TGTGCCAGCAGCTTGGTGGGGGAGGACACCGGGGAGCTGTTTTTT.

The DNA of the CDR3 is TGTGCCACCAGCAGAGAGTTAGCGGGAGGGCCCAACGAGCAGTACTTC. Translation: CATSRELAGGPNEQYF. This rearrangement joins TRBV15 to TRBJ2-7; 11 bases match TRBD2. Germline loops: CDR1 LNHNV, CDR2 YYDKDF (reference sequence). The CDR3 consists of 16 residues. V gave up 0 bases and J gave up 5 bases; unmatched junction bases: 6.

This rearrangement joins TRBV27 to TRBJ2-2; D is unclear. From germline, CDR1 is MNHEY and CDR2 SMNVEV (reference sequence). The germline V and J ends were trimmed by 6 bases and 3 bases, with 20 bases remaining between them. CDR3 length: 17 amino acids. CDR3 region: CASSPPPESIYTGELFF. CDR3 nucleotides: TGTGCCAGCAGCCCTCCTCCCGAATCTATATACACCGGGGAGCTGTTTTTT.

The CDR3 DNA reads as TGTGCCAGCAGCTCTACCCGCATAGCGGTACTTTACAATGAGCAGTTCTTC. Its translation: CASSSTRIAVLYNEQFF. The gene calls are TRBV11-2 and TRBJ2-1; TRBD2 might be the D (6 bases). The germline gives CDR1 SGHAT, CDR2 FQNNGV. The V gene lost 4 bases and the J gene lost 4 bases, with 20 bases spanning the gap. This CDR3 spans 17 amino acids.

This clone was counted a single time. The chain combines TRBV7-3 with TRBJ2-1, with D possibly TRBD2 on 7 matching bases. Germline loops: CDR1 SGHTA, CDR2 FQGTGA. CDR3 length: 15 residues. V shed 6 bases and J shed 6 bases, with 18 bases lying between them. The CDR3 DNA reads TGTGCCAGCAGTCTAGGGGGGGCGAGCCGCAATGAGCAGTTCTTC. Encoded protein: CASSLGGASRNEQFF.

The gene calls are TRBV5-1 and TRBJ2-5; no reliable D call. Germline CDR1 SGHRS, CDR2 YFSETQ. The CDR3 has 20 amino acids. V lost 6 bases and J lost 2, with 32 bases in between. The CDR3 coding sequence is TGCGCCAGCATCGAGGTCGTTAGGTCCGTCCAGACCCTAAGACAAGAGACCCAGTACTTC. Its protein is CASIEVVRSVQTLRQETQYF.

The V gene is TRBV19, the J gene TRBJ2-1; the D gene is possibly TRBD1 (5 bases). The CDR3 spans 14 residues. Deletions cut 7 bases from V and 4 bases from J, with 14 bases between. The germline V gene encodes CDR1 LNHDA and CDR2 SQIVND (reference sequence). CDR3 in DNA: TGTGCCAGTAAGGAAGTTTCAGGGTACAATGAGCAGTTCTTC. Translated, it gives CASKEVSGYNEQFF.

The rearrangement links TRBV28 to TRBJ2-2; 15 bases are shared with TRBD2. With 6 bases clipped from V and 3 bases from J, the junction kept 11 bases outside the gene matches. Germline V gene lookup returns CDR1 MDHEN and CDR2 SYDVKM. The CDR3 is 19 residues long. CDR3 coding DNA: TGTGCCAGCAGAACCCTTCCGGGACTAGCGGGAGGCCACACCGGGGAGCTGTTTTTT. It yields the protein CASRTLPGLAGGHTGELFF.

The chain joins TRBV5-1 to TRBJ1-2; D not resolved. The CDR3 contains 13 residues. Trimming removed 0 bases at V and 4 bases at J, with 7 bases between. Germline CDR1 is SGHRS and CDR2 is YFSETQ. CDR3: CASSLDLFYGYTF. CDR3 bases: TGCGCCAGCAGCTTGGACCTATTCTATGGCTACACCTTC.

J is TRBJ2-2 and V is TRBV11-3; D is unresolved. V lost 5 bases to trimming and J lost 1 base, with 11 bases between them. The CDR3 sequence is 15 residues long. Germline V gene sequence: CDR1 SGHNT, CDR2 YENEEA. CDR3 in DNA: TGTGCCAGCAGCCGACGGCAGGTGAACACCGGGGAGCTGTTTTTT. Residues: CASSRRQVNTGELFF. Filled out from reference TRBV11-3 and TRBJ2-2, the complete variable domain reads EAGVVQSPRYKIIEKKQPVAFWCNPISGHNTLYWYLQNLGQGPELLIRYENEEAVDDSQLPKDRFSAERLKGVDSTLKIQPAELGDSAVYLCASSRRQVNTGELFFGEGSRLTVL.

The gene calls are TRBV6-6 and TRBJ2-7; 13 bases agree with TRBD2. J lost 0 bases, V lost 6 bases, and 20 bases had no gene match. Per germline, CDR1 MNHNY and CDR2 SVGAGI (reference sequence). The CDR3 sequence is 21 residues long. The CDR3 DNA reads TGTGCCAGCAGCTCCGGGACAGGGGATTGGACTAGCGGGAGAGCCTCCTACGAGCAGTACTTC. Translating gives CASSSGTGDWTSGRASYEQYF.

V is TRBV11-2 and J is TRBJ2-7; D is undetermined. V lost 6 bases, J lost 1 base, and 10 bases lay in between. The germline CDR1 and CDR2 sequences are SGHAT and FQNNGV. The CDR3 has 13 amino acids. Here the CDR3 DNA reads TGTGCCAGCAGTTATGACACTTCCTACGAGCAGTACTTC. Amino acids: CASSYDTSYEQYF.

V usage is TRBV6-5 and J usage is TRBJ2-1, with 7 bases fitting TRBD2. This CDR3 spans 14 amino acids. J was trimmed by 4 bases and V by 8 bases; bases with no gene match: 8. The germline CDR1 and CDR2 sequences are MNHEY and SVGAGI. The CDR3 sequence: CASPKGGRYNEQFF. The CDR3 bases are TGTGCCAGCCCTAAGGGCGGGAGATACAATGAGCAGTTCTTC.

The chain carries TRBV6-5 and TRBJ1-1; D unresolved. The CDR3 runs to 15 residues. Germline V gives CDR1 MNHEY, CDR2 SVGAGI. The V and J ends lost 0 bases and 5 bases respectively, with 13 bases between them. CDR3 region: CASSYSMPGVTEAFF. The DNA of the CDR3 is TGTGCCAGCAGTTACTCGATGCCAGGAGTTACTGAAGCTTTCTTT.

Only one count was recorded for this clone. This chain uses TRBV19 with TRBJ1-4; the D is unclear. V was trimmed by 5 bases and J by 4 bases, leaving 14 bases between them. The CDR3 has 15 residues. Germline V gene data show CDR1 as LNHDA and CDR2 as SQIVND (reference sequence). CDR3 in DNA: TGTGCCAGTAGTGCGACGGGTAGAATTAATGAAAAACTGTTTTTT. Encoded protein: CASSATGRINEKLFF.

The count of this clone is one. The chain is built from TRBV28 and TRBJ1-1, with TRBD1 matching 8 bases. Trimming removed 6 bases from V and 6 bases from J; junction bases left unmatched: 12. In germline, CDR1 is MDHEN, CDR2 SYDVKM. The CDR3 is 15 residues long. The CDR3: CASRTGGRLDAEAFF. CDR3 nucleotides: TGTGCCAGCAGAACAGGGGGGCGCCTTGACGCTGAAGCTTTCTTT.